These 21 T cell receptor beta chains originate from one sample sequenced in a study of PD-1 blockade in classical Hodgkin lymphoma. The repertoire was sequenced with immunoSEQ multiplex PCR; TCRdb's copy has only in-frame clones and lacks some. This table holds about 15,000 clones, about 65% found once. Time point given: cycle 4 day 1 (C4D1), after five to seven weeks of nivolumab. Following autologous stem cell transplantation, relapse occurred in every patient, and exposure to brentuximab vedotin varied. The specimen comprised peripheral blood mononuclear cells (PBMCs), sampled before the fourth cycle of nivolumab. These receptors came from a human donor with classical Hodgkin lymphoma.

The J gene is TRBJ2-5, the V gene TRBV10-3; D is perhaps TRBD1 or TRBD2 (6 bases each). Germline CDR1 ENHRY, CDR2 SYGVKD. Trimming removed 3 bases at V and 5 bases at J, with 13 bases between. This CDR3 region has 14 residues. DNA for the CDR3: TGTGCCATCAGTGAAAGGGGGGCAGGGGAGACCCAGTACTTC. Its translation is CAISERGAGETQYF.

The chain recombines TRBV7-6 with TRBJ2-3; a weak D match, TRBD2 (6 bases). Germline CDR1 reads SGHVS; CDR2 reads FNYEAQ. Trimming shortened V by 6 bases and J by 1 base, and 11 bases separated the two germline ends. This CDR3 has 14 amino acids. The CDR3 sequence is CASRQREGTDTQYF. For the CDR3, the DNA is TGTGCCAGCAGGCAGAGGGAGGGCACAGATACGCAGTATTTT.

This chain joins TRBV5-1 and TRBJ1-1; TRBD1 matches at 7 bases. The CDR3 covers 14 residues. CDR1 SGHRS and CDR2 YFSETQ come from the germline V gene. Unmatched junction bases numbered 11, after V lost 5 bases and J lost 7 bases. The CDR3 reads CASRGETGRGEAFF. The CDR3 nucleotides read TGCGCCAGCAGAGGGGAGACAGGGAGGGGTGAAGCTTTCTTT.

This clone has a handful of counts. This CDR3 reads CASGWNGDGYTF. CDR3 nucleotides: TGTGCCAGCGGGTGGAATGGGGATGGCTACACCTTC. J is TRBJ1-2 and V is TRBV27; no definite D call. Germline values: CDR1 MNHEY, CDR2 SMNVEV (reference sequence). V was shortened by 8 bases and J by 6 bases, with 13 bases between the two germline ends. The CDR3 covers 12 residues.

V gene TRBV9 combines with J gene TRBJ2-5; tentative D call: TRBD1 (5 bases). Trimming removed 0 bases from V and 4 bases from J, with 16 bases in between. CDR1 and CDR2 (germline): SGDLS, YYNGEE. This CDR3 spans 16 amino acids. CDR3 residues: CASSVEVKFGAETQYF. CDR3 nucleotide sequence: TGTGCCAGCAGCGTAGAAGTAAAGTTTGGGGCAGAGACCCAGTACTTC.

The chain is built from TRBV30 and TRBJ1-1, with TRBD1 identical over 7 bases. Trimming took 2 bases from V and 1 from J; bases not matched to a gene: 1. CDR1 is GTSNPN, CDR2 SVGIG, per germline (reference sequence). There are 13 residues in the CDR3. For the CDR3, the DNA is TGTGCCTGGAGTAGGGGGCAGAACACTGAAGCTTTCTTT. Its protein is CAWSRGQNTEAFF.

This clone is a singleton in its sample. The CDR3 DNA sequence: TGCAGCGTTATCGGACTAGCGGGAAATTACGAGCAGTACTTC. As protein: CSVIGLAGNYEQYF. The chain is built from TRBV29-1 and TRBJ2-7, with 12 bases that match TRBD2. The CDR3 spans 14 residues. Germline CDR1 reads SQVTM; CDR2 reads ANQGSEA. With V trimmed by 5 bases and J by 4 bases, 6 bases remained unmatched.

The genes are TRBV4-1 and TRBJ2-1, with TRBD2 matching 10 bases. Germline V lookup: CDR1 MGHRA, CDR2 YSYEKL. The junction had 15 bases not matched to a gene; V was cut back by 7 bases and J by 6 bases. CDR3 length: 17 amino acids. The DNA of the CDR3 is TGCGCCAGCAACCGAGGAGGACTAGCGGTTTTGGGCAATGAGCAGTTCTTC. Amino acids: CASNRGGLAVLGNEQFF.

The chain joins TRBV6-6 to TRBJ2-1; D not certain. The length of the CDR3 is 14 residues. The germline V and J ends were trimmed by 2 bases and 5 bases, with 10 bases remaining between them. Germline CDR1 reads MNHNY; CDR2 reads SVGAGI (reference sequence). The CDR3 region has the DNA TGTGCCAGCAGTTACCGGACGGACCACAATGAGCAGTTCTTC. This gives the protein CASSYRTDHNEQFF.

The chain uses TRBV18 and TRBJ2-7; D might be TRBD2 (6 bases). With 2 bases removed from V and 1 base from J, the gap between germline ends came to 12 bases. This CDR3 comprises 15 residues. From germline, CDR1 is KGHSH and CDR2 LQKENI. CDR3 region: CASSPDIAESYEQYF. As DNA, the CDR3 is TGTGCCAGCTCACCAGATATAGCGGAGTCCTACGAGCAGTACTTC. The entire variable domain, with the rest obtained from reference TRBV18 and TRBJ2-7, is as follows: NAGVMQNPRHLVRRRGQEARLRCSPMKGHSHVYWYRQLPEEGLKFMVYLQKENIIDESGMPKERFSAEFPKEGPSILRIQQVVRGDSAAYFCASSPDIAESYEQYFGPGTRLTVT.

The chain carries TRBV19 and TRBJ2-3, with 8 bases lining up with TRBD2. Germline CDR1 is LNHDA and CDR2 is SQIVND (reference sequence). The length of the CDR3 is 18 residues. V shed 7 bases and J 1 base; nucleotides not matched to a gene: 16. CDR3 in DNA: TGTGCCAGTAAAACCCTCGGGGGGGGGCTCTCGGGCACAGATACGCAGTATTTT. It translates to CASKTLGGGLSGTDTQYF.

The chain recombines TRBV5-1 with TRBJ2-5, with D possibly matching TRBD1 (6 bases). Per germline, CDR1 SGHRS and CDR2 YFSETQ. This CDR3 comprises 17 residues. Deletions cut 1 base from V and 6 bases from J, with 22 bases between. For the CDR3, the DNA is TGCGCCAGCAGCTTGAGAGGGGACAAAAGGATTCTAAAGACCCAGTACTTC. This gives the protein CASSLRGDKRILKTQYF.

The chain joins TRBV19 to TRBJ1-5, with a possible D match to TRBD1 (6 bases). Trimming took 2 bases from V and 6 from J, leaving 14 bases between them. The CDR3 has 15 residues. Germline CDR1 and CDR2: LNHDA and SQIVND (reference sequence). CDR3 region: CASSILAGAGQPQHF. CDR3 nucleotide sequence: TGTGCCAGTAGTATATTAGCGGGGGCGGGTCAGCCCCAGCATTTT.

The chain has TRBV7-2 and TRBJ2-5; possible D gene TRBD2, 6 bases. From germline, CDR1 is SGHTA and CDR2 FQGNSA. The V end lost 1 base, the J end lost 1 base, and 13 bases lay between the germline ends. This CDR3 has 16 amino acids. CDR3: CASSLGGVSGQETQYF. CDR3 in DNA: TGTGCCAGCAGCTTAGGGGGGGTGAGCGGCCAAGAGACCCAGTACTTC.

The chain combines TRBV4-1 with TRBJ2-1, with 7 bases aligning to TRBD2. J lost 4 bases, V lost 4 bases, and 7 bases had no gene match. Germline V gene sequence: CDR1 MGHRA, CDR2 YSYEKL. CDR3 length: 15 residues. The CDR3 sequence is CASSPNSGPYNEQFF. The CDR3 DNA follows: TGCGCCAGCAGCCCGAATAGCGGGCCATACAATGAGCAGTTCTTC.

This rearrangement joins TRBV19 to TRBJ1-5; D call uncertain. CDR1 and CDR2 (germline): LNHDA, SQIVND (reference sequence). V was cut by 2 bases and J by 5 bases, with 10 bases left in between. The CDR3 is made up of 14 amino acids. The CDR3 DNA sequence: TGTGCCAGTAGTATAACCAGCCAGGATCAGCCCCAGCATTTT. Protein sequence: CASSITSQDQPQHF. The full variable domain, completed using reference TRBV19 and TRBJ1-5, is DGGITQSPKYLFRKEGQNVTLSCEQNLNHDAMYWYRQDPGQGLRLIYYSQIVNDFQKGDIAEGYSVSREKKESFPLTVTSAQKNPTAFYLCASSITSQDQPQHFGDGTRLSIL.

The chain links TRBV19 to TRBJ1-4; D is uncertain. The CDR3 is made up of 15 amino acids. V was cut by 5 bases and J by 1 base, with 11 bases left in between. Per germline, CDR1 LNHDA and CDR2 SQIVND (reference sequence). The CDR3 sequence is CASSVGIGTNEKLFF. CDR3 bases: TGTGCCAGTAGTGTCGGAATCGGAACTAATGAAAAACTGTTTTTT.

The chain uses TRBV28 and TRBJ2-3, with D tentatively TRBD2 (5 bases). Trimming cost V 2 bases and J 2 bases, with 17 bases left between them. Germline values: CDR1 MDHEN, CDR2 SYDVKM. The CDR3 contains 17 residues. This CDR3 is CASSLSSSTGYTDTQYF. CDR3 nucleotides: TGTGCCAGCAGTTTAAGTAGCTCTACGGGGTACACAGATACGCAGTATTTT.

The chain joins TRBV18 to TRBJ2-7; 12 nucleotides align to TRBD1. CDR1 and CDR2 from the germline V gene are KGHSH and LQKENI. After removal of 5 bases from V and 5 bases from J, the junction contained 4 bases not matched to a gene. The CDR3 extends over 14 amino acids. The CDR3 DNA sequence: TGTGCCAGCTCAGGGGACAGGGGGCCGGACGAGCAGTACTTC. It translates to CASSGDRGPDEQYF.

A word on this clone: The likely explanation is a read error, given a far larger clone one base away. The chain carries TRBV5-6 and TRBJ1-1; TRBD1 might be the D (5 bases). The CDR3 totals 12 residues. V was shortened by 2 bases and J by 5 bases, with 7 bases between the two germline ends. CDR1 is SGHDT, CDR2 YYEEEE, per germline. DNA of the CDR3: TGTGCCAGCAGCTTACGGGGGACTGAAGCTTTCTTT. This sequence encodes CASSLRGTEAFF.

The CDR3 loop reads CASSLQEYGANVLTF. CDR3 DNA sequence: TGTGCCAGCAGTTTACAGGAATACGGGGCCAACGTCCTGACTTTC. The V gene is TRBV6-5, the J gene TRBJ2-6, with a weak D call TRBD1 (5 bases). The CDR3 is 15 residues long. From germline, CDR1 is MNHEY and CDR2 SVGAGI. The germline V and J ends were trimmed by 4 bases and 4 bases, with 11 bases remaining between them.